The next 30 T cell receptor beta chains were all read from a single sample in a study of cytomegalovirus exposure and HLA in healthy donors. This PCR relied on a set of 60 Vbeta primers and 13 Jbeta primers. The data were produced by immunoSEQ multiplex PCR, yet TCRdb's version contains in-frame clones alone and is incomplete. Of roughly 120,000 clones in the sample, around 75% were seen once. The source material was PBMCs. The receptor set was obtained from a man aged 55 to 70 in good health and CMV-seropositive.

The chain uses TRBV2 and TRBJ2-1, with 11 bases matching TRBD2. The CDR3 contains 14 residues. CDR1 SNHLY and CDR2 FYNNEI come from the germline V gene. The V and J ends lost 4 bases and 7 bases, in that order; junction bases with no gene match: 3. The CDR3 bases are TGTGCCAGCAGTGGACTAGCGGGACCAAATGAGCAGTTCTTC. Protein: CASSGLAGPNEQFF.

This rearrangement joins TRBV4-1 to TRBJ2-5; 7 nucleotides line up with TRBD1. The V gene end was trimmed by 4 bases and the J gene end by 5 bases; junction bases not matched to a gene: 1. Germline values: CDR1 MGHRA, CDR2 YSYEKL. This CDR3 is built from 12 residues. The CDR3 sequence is CASSLTGETQYF. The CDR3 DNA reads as TGCGCCAGCAGCCTGACAGGGGAGACCCAGTACTTC.

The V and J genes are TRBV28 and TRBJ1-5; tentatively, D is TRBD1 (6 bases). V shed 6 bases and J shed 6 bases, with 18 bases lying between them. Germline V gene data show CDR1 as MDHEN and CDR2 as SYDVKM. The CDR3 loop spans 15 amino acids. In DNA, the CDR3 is TGTGCCAGCAGACTCGCCGGCAGGGGTGGTCAGCCCCAGCATTTT. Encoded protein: CASRLAGRGGQPQHF. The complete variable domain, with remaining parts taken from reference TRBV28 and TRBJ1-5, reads DVKVTQSSRYLVKRTGEKVFLECVQDMDHENMFWYRQDPGLGLRLIYFSYDVKMKEKGDIPEGYSVSREKKERFSLILESASTNQTSMYLCASRLAGRGGQPQHFGDGTRLSIL.

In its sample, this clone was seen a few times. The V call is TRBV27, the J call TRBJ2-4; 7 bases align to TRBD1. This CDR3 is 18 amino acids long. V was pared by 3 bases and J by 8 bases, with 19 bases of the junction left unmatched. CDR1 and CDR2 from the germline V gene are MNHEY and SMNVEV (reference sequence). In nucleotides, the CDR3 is TGTGCCAGCAGTTTCAGGAAGGGGGCTAGTCCGTCGTCGGACATTCAGTACTTC. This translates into CASSFRKGASPSSDIQYF.

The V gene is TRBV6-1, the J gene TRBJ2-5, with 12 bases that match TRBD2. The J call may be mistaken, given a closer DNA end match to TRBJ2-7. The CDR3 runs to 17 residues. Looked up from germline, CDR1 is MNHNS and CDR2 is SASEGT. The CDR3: CASSERLAGGLGYEQYF. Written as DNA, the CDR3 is TGTGCCAGCAGTGAAAGGCTAGCGGGGGGGCTAGGCTACGAGCAGTACTTC.

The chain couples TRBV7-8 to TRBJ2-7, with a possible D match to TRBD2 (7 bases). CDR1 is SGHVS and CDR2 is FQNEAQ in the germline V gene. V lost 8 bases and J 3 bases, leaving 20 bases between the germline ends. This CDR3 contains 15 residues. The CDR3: CASSLNGGLNYEQYF. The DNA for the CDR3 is TGTGCCAGCTCTCTGAACGGGGGGCTGAACTACGAGCAGTACTTC.

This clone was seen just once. The CDR3 DNA follows: TGTGCCTGGAGTTTGCGCCGATCTAGCACTGAAGCTTTCTTT. This encodes CAWSLRRSSTEAFF. The chain recombines TRBV30 with TRBJ1-1, with unresolved D. The CDR3 runs 14 residues. Trimming cost V 2 bases and J 4 bases, with 14 bases left between them. Germline V gives CDR1 GTSNPN, CDR2 SVGIG (reference sequence).

CDR3 nucleotide sequence: TGTGCCTGGAGCATAGGACTAGCGGGGGGGGCAGATACGCAGTATTTT. Encoded protein: CAWSIGLAGGADTQYF. The rearrangement joins TRBV30 to TRBJ2-3; TRBD2 agrees at 15 bases. Germline trimming cut 3 bases from V and 4 bases from J; bases unmatched to any gene: 5. From germline, CDR1 is GTSNPN and CDR2 SVGIG (reference sequence). This CDR3 is 16 amino acids long.

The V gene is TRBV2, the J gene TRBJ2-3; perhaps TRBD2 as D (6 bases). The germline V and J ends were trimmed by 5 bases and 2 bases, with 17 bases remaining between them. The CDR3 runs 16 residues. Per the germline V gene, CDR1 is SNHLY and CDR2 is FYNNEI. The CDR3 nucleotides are TGTGCCAGCAGTAGTCCCCGGGACTTACCCACAGATACGCAGTATTTT. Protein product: CASSSPRDLPTDTQYF.

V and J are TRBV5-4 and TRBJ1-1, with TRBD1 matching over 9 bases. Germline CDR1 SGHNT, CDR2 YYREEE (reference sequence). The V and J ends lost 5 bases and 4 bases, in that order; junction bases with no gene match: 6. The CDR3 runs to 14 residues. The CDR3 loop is CASRRGQGVTEAFF. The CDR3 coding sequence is TGTGCCAGCAGGAGGGGACAGGGTGTCACTGAAGCTTTCTTT.

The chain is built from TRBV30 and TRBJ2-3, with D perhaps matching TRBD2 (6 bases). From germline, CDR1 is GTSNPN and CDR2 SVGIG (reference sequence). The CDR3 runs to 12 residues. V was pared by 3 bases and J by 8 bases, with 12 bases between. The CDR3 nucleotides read TGTGCCTGGAGGATTTTGGGAGGTACGCAGTATTTT. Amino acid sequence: CAWRILGGTQYF. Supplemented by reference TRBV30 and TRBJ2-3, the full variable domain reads SQTIHQWPATLVQPVGSPLSLECTVEGTSNPNLYWYRQAAGRGLQLLFYSVGIGQISSEVPQNLSASRPQDRQFILSSKKLLLSDSGFYLCAWRILGGTQYFGPGTRLTVL.

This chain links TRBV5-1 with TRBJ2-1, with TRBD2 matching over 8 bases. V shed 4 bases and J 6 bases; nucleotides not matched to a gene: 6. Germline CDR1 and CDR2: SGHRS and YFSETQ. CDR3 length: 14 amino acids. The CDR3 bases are TGCGCCAGCAGCGAGACTAGCGCTAGCAATGAGCAGTTCTTC. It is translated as CASSETSASNEQFF.

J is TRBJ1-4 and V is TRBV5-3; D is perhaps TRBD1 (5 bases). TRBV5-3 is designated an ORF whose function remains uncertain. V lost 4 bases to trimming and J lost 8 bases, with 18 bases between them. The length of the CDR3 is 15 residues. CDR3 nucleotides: TGTGCCAGAAGCCCGAGCGGGGGGTTAGGGGAAAAACTGTTTTTT. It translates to CARSPSGGLGEKLFF.

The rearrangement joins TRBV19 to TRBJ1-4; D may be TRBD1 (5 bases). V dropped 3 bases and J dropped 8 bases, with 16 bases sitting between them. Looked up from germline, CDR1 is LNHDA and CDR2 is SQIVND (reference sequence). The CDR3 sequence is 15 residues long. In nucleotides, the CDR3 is TGTGCCAGTAGTATTAAAGACAACAGGCGCGAAAAACTGTTTTTT. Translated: CASSIKDNRREKLFF. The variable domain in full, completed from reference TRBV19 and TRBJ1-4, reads DGGITQSPKYLFRKEGQNVTLSCEQNLNHDAMYWYRQDPGQGLRLIYYSQIVNDFQKGDIAEGYSVSREKKESFPLTVTSAQKNPTAFYLCASSIKDNRREKLFFGSGTQLSVL.

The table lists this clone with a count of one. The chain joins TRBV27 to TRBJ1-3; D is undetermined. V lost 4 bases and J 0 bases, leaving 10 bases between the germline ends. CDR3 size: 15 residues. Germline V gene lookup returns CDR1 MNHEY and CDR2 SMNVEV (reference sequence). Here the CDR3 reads CASSSSSISGNTIYF. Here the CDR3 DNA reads TGTGCCAGCAGTTCCTCCAGTATCTCTGGAAACACCATATATTTT.

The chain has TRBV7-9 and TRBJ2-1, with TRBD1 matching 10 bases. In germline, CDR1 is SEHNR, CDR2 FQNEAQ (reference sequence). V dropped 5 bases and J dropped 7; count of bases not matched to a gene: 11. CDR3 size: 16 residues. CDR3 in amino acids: CASSPFRDRGRNEQFF. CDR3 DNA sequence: TGTGCCAGCAGCCCGTTCCGGGACAGGGGCAGGAATGAGCAGTTCTTC.

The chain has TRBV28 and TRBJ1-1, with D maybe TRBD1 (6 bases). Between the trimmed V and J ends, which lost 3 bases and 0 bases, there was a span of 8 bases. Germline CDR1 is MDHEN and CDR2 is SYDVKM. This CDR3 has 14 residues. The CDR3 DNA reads TGTGCCAGCAGTTTGGGGGCTGTGAACACTGAAGCTTTCTTT. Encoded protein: CASSLGAVNTEAFF.

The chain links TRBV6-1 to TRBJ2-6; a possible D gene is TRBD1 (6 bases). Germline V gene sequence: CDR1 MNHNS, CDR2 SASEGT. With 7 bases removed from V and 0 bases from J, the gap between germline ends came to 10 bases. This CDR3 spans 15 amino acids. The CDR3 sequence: CASTQGHSGANVLTF. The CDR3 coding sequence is TGTGCCAGCACACAGGGTCACTCTGGGGCCAACGTCCTGACTTTC.

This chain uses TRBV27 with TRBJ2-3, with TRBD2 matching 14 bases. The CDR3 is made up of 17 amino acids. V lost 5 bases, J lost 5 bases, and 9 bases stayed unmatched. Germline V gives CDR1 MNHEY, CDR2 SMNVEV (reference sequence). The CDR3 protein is CASSRWGLAGDEDTQYF. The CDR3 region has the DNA TGTGCCAGCAGTCGCTGGGGACTAGCGGGGGATGAAGATACGCAGTATTTT.

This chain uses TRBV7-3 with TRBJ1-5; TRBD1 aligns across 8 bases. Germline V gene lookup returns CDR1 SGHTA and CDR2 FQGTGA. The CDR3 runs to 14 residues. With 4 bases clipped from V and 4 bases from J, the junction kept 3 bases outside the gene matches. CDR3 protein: CASSSTGENQPQHF. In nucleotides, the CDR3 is TGTGCCAGCAGCTCGACAGGGGAAAATCAGCCCCAGCATTTT.

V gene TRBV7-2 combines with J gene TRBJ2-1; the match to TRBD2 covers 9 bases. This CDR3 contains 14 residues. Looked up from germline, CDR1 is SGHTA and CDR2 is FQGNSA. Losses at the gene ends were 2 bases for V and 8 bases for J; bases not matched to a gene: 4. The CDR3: CASSLSASGDEQFF. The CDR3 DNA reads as TGTGCCAGCAGCTTATCCGCTAGCGGGGATGAGCAGTTCTTC.

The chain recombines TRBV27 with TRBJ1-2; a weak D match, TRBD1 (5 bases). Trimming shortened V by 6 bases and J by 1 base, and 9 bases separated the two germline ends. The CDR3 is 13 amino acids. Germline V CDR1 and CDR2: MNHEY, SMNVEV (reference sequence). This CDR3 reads CASRAGLNYGYTF. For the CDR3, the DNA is TGTGCCAGCAGGGCAGGGCTTAACTATGGCTACACCTTC.

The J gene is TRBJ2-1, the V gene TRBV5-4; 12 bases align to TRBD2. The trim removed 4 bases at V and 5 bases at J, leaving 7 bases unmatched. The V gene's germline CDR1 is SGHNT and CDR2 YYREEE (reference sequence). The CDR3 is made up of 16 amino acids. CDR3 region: CASSLTSGGTNNEQFF. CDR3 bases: TGTGCCAGCAGCCTAACTAGCGGGGGGACGAACAATGAGCAGTTCTTC.

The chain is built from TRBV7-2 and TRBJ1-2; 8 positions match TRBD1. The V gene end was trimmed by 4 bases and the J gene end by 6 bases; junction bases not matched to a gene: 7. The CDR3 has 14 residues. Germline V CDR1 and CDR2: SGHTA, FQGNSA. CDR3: CASSSRMDRDGYTF. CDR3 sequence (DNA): TGTGCCAGCAGCTCGAGAATGGACAGGGATGGCTACACCTTC. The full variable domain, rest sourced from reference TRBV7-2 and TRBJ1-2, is GAGVSQSPSNKVTEKGKDVELRCDPISGHTALYWYRQSLGQGLEFLIYFQGNSAPDKSGLPSDRFSAERTGGSVSTLTIQRTQQEDSAVYLCASSSRMDRDGYTFGSGTRLTVV.

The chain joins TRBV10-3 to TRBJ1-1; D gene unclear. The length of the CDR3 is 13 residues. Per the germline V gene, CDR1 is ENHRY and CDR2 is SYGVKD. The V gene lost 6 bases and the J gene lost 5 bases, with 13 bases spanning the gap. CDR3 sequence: CAISPAGKTEAFF. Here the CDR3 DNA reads TGTGCCATCAGCCCCGCGGGGAAGACTGAAGCTTTCTTT.

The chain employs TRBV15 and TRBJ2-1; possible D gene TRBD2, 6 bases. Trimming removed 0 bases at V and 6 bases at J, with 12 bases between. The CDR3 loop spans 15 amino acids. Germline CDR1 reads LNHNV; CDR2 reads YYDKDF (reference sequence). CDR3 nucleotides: TGTGCCACCAGCAGAGATCTCGGGGGTTTCAATGAGCAGTTCTTC. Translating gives CATSRDLGGFNEQFF.

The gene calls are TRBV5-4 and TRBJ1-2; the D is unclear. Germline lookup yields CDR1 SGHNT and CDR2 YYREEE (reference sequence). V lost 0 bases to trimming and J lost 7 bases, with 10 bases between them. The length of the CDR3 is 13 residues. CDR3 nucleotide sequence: TGTGCCAGCAGCTTGGAACGTGGTAGTGGCTACACCTTC. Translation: CASSLERGSGYTF.

For the CDR3, the DNA is TGTGCCACCAGCTTAGGGGTCACTAGCGGGGGGGGTAATACGCAGTATTTT. Its protein is CATSLGVTSGGGNTQYF. This chain connects TRBV15 to TRBJ2-3; 13 bases align to TRBD2. This CDR3 region has 17 residues. The V gene's germline CDR1 is LNHNV and CDR2 YYDKDF (reference sequence). The trim removed 5 bases at V and 7 bases at J, leaving 12 bases unmatched.

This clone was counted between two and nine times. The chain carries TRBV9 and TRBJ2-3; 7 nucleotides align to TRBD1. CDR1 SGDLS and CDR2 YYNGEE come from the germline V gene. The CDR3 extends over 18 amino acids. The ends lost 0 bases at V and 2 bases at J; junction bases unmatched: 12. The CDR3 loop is CASSVASFGDSTTDTQYF. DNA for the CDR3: TGTGCCAGCAGCGTAGCAAGCTTCGGGGACAGCACCACAGATACGCAGTATTTT.

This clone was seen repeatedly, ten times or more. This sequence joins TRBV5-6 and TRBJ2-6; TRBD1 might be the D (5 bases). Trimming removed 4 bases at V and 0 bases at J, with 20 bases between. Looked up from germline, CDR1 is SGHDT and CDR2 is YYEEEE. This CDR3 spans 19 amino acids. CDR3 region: CASSIRYRSTTSGANVLTF. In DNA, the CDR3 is TGTGCCAGCAGCATACGATACAGGTCAACCACCTCTGGGGCCAACGTCCTGACTTTC.